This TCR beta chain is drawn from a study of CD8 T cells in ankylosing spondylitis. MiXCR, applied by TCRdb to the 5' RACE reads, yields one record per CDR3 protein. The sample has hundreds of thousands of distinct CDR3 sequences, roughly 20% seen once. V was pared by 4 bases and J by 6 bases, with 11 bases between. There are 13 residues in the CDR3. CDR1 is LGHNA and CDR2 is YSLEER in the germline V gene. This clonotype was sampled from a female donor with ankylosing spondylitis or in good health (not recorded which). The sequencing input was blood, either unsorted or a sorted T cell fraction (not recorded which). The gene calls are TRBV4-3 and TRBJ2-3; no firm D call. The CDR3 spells CASSLRRPDTQYF. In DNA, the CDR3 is TGCGCCAGCAGCCTAAGGCGCCCCGATACGCAGTATTTT.